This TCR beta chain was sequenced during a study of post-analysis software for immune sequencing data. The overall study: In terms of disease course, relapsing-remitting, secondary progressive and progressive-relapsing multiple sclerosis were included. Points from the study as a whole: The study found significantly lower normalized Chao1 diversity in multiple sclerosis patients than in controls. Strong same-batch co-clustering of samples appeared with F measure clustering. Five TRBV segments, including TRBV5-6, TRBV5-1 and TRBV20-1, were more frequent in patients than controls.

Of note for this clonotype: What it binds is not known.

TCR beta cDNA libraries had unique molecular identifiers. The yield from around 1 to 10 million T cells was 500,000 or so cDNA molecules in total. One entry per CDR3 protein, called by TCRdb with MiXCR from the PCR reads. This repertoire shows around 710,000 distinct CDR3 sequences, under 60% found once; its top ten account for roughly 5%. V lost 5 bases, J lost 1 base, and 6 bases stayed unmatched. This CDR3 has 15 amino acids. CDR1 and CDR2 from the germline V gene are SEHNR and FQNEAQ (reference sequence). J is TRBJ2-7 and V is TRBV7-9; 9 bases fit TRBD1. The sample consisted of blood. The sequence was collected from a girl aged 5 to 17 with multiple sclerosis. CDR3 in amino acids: CASSPRDRVSYEQYF. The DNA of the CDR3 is TGTGCCAGCAGCCCTAGGGACAGGGTGTCCTACGAGCAGTACTTC.